This T cell receptor (beta chain) was sequenced for a study of early T cells in non-severe SARS-CoV-2 infection. Study details: Alpha and beta chains were unpaired, from unsorted whole-blood bulk RNA.

The ends were cut back, 4 bases at V and 3 bases at J, with 10 bases in the middle. This CDR3 has 14 amino acids. This clonotype was observed at least ten times. MiXCR, run by TCRdb on the 5' RACE reads, gives a single entry per CDR3 protein. The sample has under 70,000 distinct CDR3 sequences, 9.5% to 13% seen once. This chain joins TRBV12-3 or TRBV12-4 and TRBJ2-1, with D maybe TRBD1 (6 bases). The sequence came from an adult who was a healthcare worker with PCR-confirmed SARS-CoV-2 infection or an uninfected control (not recorded which). Source material: whole blood. This CDR3 reads CASSYGTNYNEQFF. CDR3 bases: TGTGCCAGCAGTTACGGGACAAACTACAATGAGCAGTTCTTC.